The clone carrying this T cell receptor (beta chain) was recorded many times. The entry originates in a study of blood T cells in healthy people across ages. Germline loops: CDR1 SGHTA, CDR2 FQGNSA. The CDR3 contains 16 residues. Between the trimmed V and J ends, which lost 5 bases and 2 bases, there was a span of 18 bases. Through a sample-barcoded 5' primer and a J-beta primer mix, a second PCR was run for 7 to 11 cycles. TCRdb fed the 5' RACE reads into MiXCR, producing one record per CDR3 protein. The sample carries approximately 960,000 distinct CDR3 sequences, approximately 32% recorded once. They isolated at least 6 million PBMCs from each sample. These data also featured in a second study, about T cells of mothers and their children.

Specimen: blood. The chain employs TRBV7-2 and TRBJ1-2, with a possible D match to TRBD1 (5 bases). The sequence was collected from a woman between 35 and 50 years old in good health. The CDR3 spells CASSRISTAPNYGYTF. In DNA form, the CDR3 reads TGTGCCAGCAGCCGCATTTCGACAGCCCCAAACTATGGCTACACCTTC.